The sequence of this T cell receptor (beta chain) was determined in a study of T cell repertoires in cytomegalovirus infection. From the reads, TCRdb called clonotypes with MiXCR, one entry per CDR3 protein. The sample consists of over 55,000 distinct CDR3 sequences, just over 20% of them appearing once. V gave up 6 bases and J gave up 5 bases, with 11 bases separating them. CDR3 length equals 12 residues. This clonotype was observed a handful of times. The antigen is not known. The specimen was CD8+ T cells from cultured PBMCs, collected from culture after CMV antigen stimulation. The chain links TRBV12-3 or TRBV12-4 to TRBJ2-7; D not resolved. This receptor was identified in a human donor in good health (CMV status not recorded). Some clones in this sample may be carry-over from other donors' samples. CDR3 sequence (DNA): TGTGCCAGCAGCCTTTTTTCGCACGAGCAGTACTTC. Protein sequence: CASSLFSHEQYF.